Reported below is one TCR beta chain. These data are taken from a study of blood T cell repertoires in COVID-19. Study-level information: From the United States, Italy and Spain came samples of acute and convalescent COVID-19.

Germline V gene lookup returns CDR1 MDHEN and CDR2 SYDVKM. The CDR3 totals 14 residues. Deletions cut 6 bases from V and 5 bases from J, with 11 bases between. In the source study's methods: Amplification with reference gene primers provided the estimates of nucleated cell counts. The protocol was immunoSEQ multiplex PCR, while the TCRdb copy is restricted to in-frame clones and leaves out a portion. V and J calls and clone size are given by that table; D and trimming were obtained from the DNA. There are about 240,000 clones in the sample; about four fifths occur only once, and roughly 1.9% lies in the top ten.

The V call is TRBV28, the J call TRBJ1-6; D is possibly TRBD1 (5 bases). This TCR came from a man younger than 45 who had recovered from COVID-19. The source material was peripheral blood. CDR3 DNA: TGTGCCAGCAGAAGGGGATCCCATAATTCACCCCTCCACTTT. Amino acid sequence: CASRRGSHNSPLHF.